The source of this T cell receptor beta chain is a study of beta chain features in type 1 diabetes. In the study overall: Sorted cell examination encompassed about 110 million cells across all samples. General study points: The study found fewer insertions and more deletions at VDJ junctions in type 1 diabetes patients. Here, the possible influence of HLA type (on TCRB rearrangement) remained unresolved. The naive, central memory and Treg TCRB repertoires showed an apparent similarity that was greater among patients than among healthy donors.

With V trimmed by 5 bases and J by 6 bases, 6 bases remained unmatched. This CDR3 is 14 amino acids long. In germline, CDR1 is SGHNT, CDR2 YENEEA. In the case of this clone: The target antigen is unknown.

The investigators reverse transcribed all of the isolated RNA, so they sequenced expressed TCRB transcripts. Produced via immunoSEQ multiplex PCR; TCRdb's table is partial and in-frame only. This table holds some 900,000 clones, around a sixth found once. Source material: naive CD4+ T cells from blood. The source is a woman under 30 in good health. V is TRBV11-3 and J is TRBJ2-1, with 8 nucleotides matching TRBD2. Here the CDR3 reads CASSHGGTSNEQFF. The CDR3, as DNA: TGTGCCAGCAGCCACGGGGGGACTAGCAATGAGCAGTTCTTC.